This TCR beta chain was profiled in a study of blood T cell repertoires in COVID-19. For the study at large: Collection of acute and convalescent COVID-19 samples took place in the United States, Italy and Spain. T cells, B-cell-depleted T cells, or PBMCs supplied cDNA or gDNA.

This CDR3 is 12 amino acids long. Trimming removed 4 bases at V and 4 bases at J, with 4 bases between. Germline-derived CDR1 and CDR2 are MNHEY and SVGAGI. Original processing methods: Amplification from reference gene primers served as the basis for estimated nucleated cell counts. Sequencing was performed with immunoSEQ multiplex PCR; in TCRdb, only in-frame clones are kept and a portion is missing. From that table come the V and J calls and clone size; the DNA was used to work out D and trimming. The repertoire holds about 380,000 clones, more than 75% seen once, with 1.1% in the top ten. The rearrangement links TRBV6-5 to TRBJ2-2; no firm D call. The sequence derives from a human donor with acute or convalescent COVID-19. The donor label of this sample is uncertain. Material: peripheral blood. The CDR3 region has the DNA TGTGCCAGCAGTTGGAGCACCGGGGAGCTGTTTTTT. Translation: CASSWSTGELFF.